The clone carrying this T cell receptor (beta chain) has a count of ten or more. Its target is unknown. This sample stems from a study of T cells after yellow fever vaccination. For the study at large: Any fraction with a low cell number was prepared using SMART-Seq v4 Ultra Low Input. General study results and limits: Although the secondary response was weaker, it peaked faster, at day 5 versus 15.

This CDR3 is 14 amino acids long. Losses at the gene ends were 10 bases for V and 6 bases for J; bases not matched to a gene: 10. From germline, CDR1 is LNHNV and CDR2 YYDKDF (reference sequence). A process of 5'RACE template switching, which added a universal primer site and UMIs, was used to make TCR cDNA. One entry per CDR3 protein results from TCRdb running MiXCR on the 5' RACE reads. The table includes some 120,000 distinct CDR3 sequences, roughly 8.2% detected once. The material sequenced was CD8+ T cells sorted from PBMCs, taken on the day of the yellow fever booster vaccination. The receptor's source is a man younger than 30 who received the YFV17D yellow fever vaccine. The rearrangement joins TRBV15 to TRBJ2-2; 8 bases are a match to TRBD2. CDR3 region: CASRDTGGPGELFF. DNA for the CDR3: TGTGCCAGCAGAGATACGGGGGGGCCCGGGGAGCTGTTTTTT.